A single T cell receptor (beta chain) is shown here with its context. The antigen is not known. The sample comes from a study of T cells in Graves' hyperthyroidism and ophthalmopathy. General study points: Before onset, by a median of approximately 6.8 months, the model predicted ophthalmopathy. Clonotypes that were expanded in thyroid above 0.001 mostly appeared in blood too.

Trimming stripped 5 bases from V and 6 bases from J, with 15 bases between. CDR1 and CDR2 (germline): SGHTA, FQGTGA. This CDR3 contains 14 residues. The diagnoses drew upon clinical symptoms, serum thyroxine and TRAb, thyroid ultrasound and orbital computed tomography. The investigators amplified TCR beta CDR3 regions from RNA transcripts. The TCR CDR3 first-round RT-PCR relied on the HTBI primer set. TCRdb ran MiXCR on the multiplex PCR reads and lists one entry per CDR3 protein. The sample has 540,000 or so distinct CDR3 sequences, around 46% seen once. This clonotype was obtained from an adult woman with Graves' disease, either hyperthyroidism or ophthalmopathy (not recorded which). The sample taken for sequencing was peripheral blood or thyroid tissue (not recorded which). The chain joins TRBV7-3 to TRBJ2-3; D remains ambiguous. CDR3 sequence: CASSPRSGGDTQYF. CDR3 nucleotides: TGTGCCAGCAGCCCGCGATCTGGTGGGGATACGCAGTATTTT.